Following are 11 T cell receptor beta chains from one sample sequenced in a study of cytomegalovirus exposure and HLA in healthy donors. This PCR relied on a set of 60 Vbeta primers and 13 Jbeta primers. TCRdb's table, derived via immunoSEQ multiplex PCR, lists solely in-frame clones and lacks some. The sample lists around 250,000 clones, about 80% seen once, with 8% in the top ten. Sequencing was done on a sample of PBMCs. The origin of the receptors is an older woman in good health and CMV-seropositive.

The chain joins TRBV18 to TRBJ2-1; 14 bases map to TRBD2. V lost 6 bases to trimming and J lost 8 bases; unmatched junction nucleotides: 9. The CDR3 is 16 residues long. The germline gives CDR1 KGHSH, CDR2 LQKENI. The CDR3 DNA follows: TGTGCCAGCTCCCCTCCCGGACTAGCGGGAGGCGATGAGCAGTTCTTC. The encoded protein is CASSPPGLAGGDEQFF.

The chain carries TRBV7-6 and TRBJ2-5; a weak D match, TRBD1 (6 bases). CDR3 length equals 15 residues. Germline V gene data show CDR1 as SGHVS and CDR2 as FNYEAQ. Trimming shortened V by 3 bases and J by 7 bases, and 18 bases separated the two germline ends. The CDR3 nucleotides are TGTGCCAGCAGCTTGGACAGTTCAGGGTCGGGGACCCAGTACTTC. Its translation is CASSLDSSGSGTQYF.

This clone was seen just once. This chain links TRBV11-1 with TRBJ2-7; 8 positions match TRBD1. The CDR3 spans 12 residues. With 5 bases clipped from V and 5 bases from J, the junction kept 2 bases outside the gene matches. Germline assignment: CDR1 SGHAT and CDR2 FQDESV (reference sequence). DNA for the CDR3: TGTGCCAGCAGCGACAGGGGCCACGAGCAGTACTTC. Protein sequence: CASSDRGHEQYF.

In nucleotides, the CDR3 is TGTGCCAGCAGCGGGCCTCAAATCACCCGGGACGGGACTAGCGGTTACGAGCAGTACTTC. Translating it yields CASSGPQITRDGTSGYEQYF. The chain joins TRBV9 to TRBJ2-7; 11 positions match TRBD2. Germline V gives CDR1 SGDLS, CDR2 YYNGEE. This CDR3 is 20 amino acids long. The ends lost 3 bases at V and 4 bases at J; junction bases unmatched: 21.

V and J are TRBV30 and TRBJ2-3; no clear D gene. V lost 5 bases and J 1 base, leaving 10 bases between the germline ends. The CDR3 has 13 amino acids. CDR1 and CDR2 (germline): GTSNPN, SVGIG (reference sequence). The CDR3 protein is CAWVPRGTDTQYF. DNA for the CDR3: TGTGCCTGGGTACCCCGGGGCACAGATACGCAGTATTTT.

The rearrangement joins TRBV18 to TRBJ1-4; a weak D match, TRBD1 (5 bases). Trimming shortened V by 6 bases and J by 8 bases, and 16 bases separated the two germline ends. Germline V CDR1 and CDR2: KGHSH, LQKENI. This CDR3 comprises 14 residues. The CDR3 DNA reads TGTGCCAGCTCCCGATCGGGGGGAGGCGAAAAACTGTTTTTT. Protein product: CASSRSGGGEKLFF.

This clone was seen just once. The rearrangement links TRBV19 to TRBJ1-5; D is uncertain. Trimming pared 7 bases from V and 0 bases from J, leaving 13 bases between. Germline V gene data show CDR1 as LNHDA and CDR2 as SQIVND (reference sequence). CDR3 length equals 15 residues. The CDR3, as DNA: TGTGCCAGTATTCAAGGAGTTTATAGCAATCAGCCCCAGCATTTT. It codes for CASIQGVYSNQPQHF.

The rearrangement joins TRBV6-6 to TRBJ1-1; a possible D gene is TRBD1 (5 bases). V was shortened by 5 bases and J by 11 bases, with 21 bases between the two germline ends. This CDR3 has 14 residues. Germline CDR1 and CDR2: MNHNY and SVGAGI (reference sequence). The CDR3 loop reads CASSKTQGGQFAFF. The CDR3 DNA sequence: TGTGCCAGCAGTAAAACCCAGGGAGGCCAGTTTGCTTTCTTT.

The genes are TRBV28 and TRBJ2-1; 7 bases are shared with TRBD1. The ends lost 2 bases at V and 8 bases at J; junction bases unmatched: 12. Germline CDR1 reads MDHEN; CDR2 reads SYDVKM. The CDR3 covers 16 residues. Here the CDR3 reads CASSLIGWATGYEQFF. The CDR3 nucleotides read TGTGCCAGCAGTTTAATAGGCTGGGCGACAGGGTATGAGCAGTTCTTC.

The J gene is TRBJ2-7, the V gene TRBV25-1, with TRBD1 matching 9 bases. The CDR3 runs 16 residues. Per germline, CDR1 MGHDK and CDR2 SYGVNS. V trimming: 1 base; J trimming: 2 bases; junction bases outside the gene matches: 6. CDR3: CASSEWDRVPPYEQYF. For the CDR3, the DNA is TGTGCCAGCAGTGAATGGGACAGGGTTCCCCCCTACGAGCAGTACTTC.

The V gene is TRBV10-3, the J gene TRBJ2-7; possibly TRBD2 for D (6 bases). Germline lookup yields CDR1 ENHRY and CDR2 SYGVKD. The CDR3 runs 16 residues. The germline V and J ends were trimmed by 0 bases and 2 bases, with 14 bases remaining between them. The CDR3 nucleotides read TGTGCCATCAGTGAGTCTAGCGGTGGGTCCCCCTACGAGCAGTACTTC. Encoded protein: CAISESSGGSPYEQYF.